Following are 10 T cell receptor beta chains from one sample sequenced in a study of low-dose radiotherapy and immunotherapy resistance in tumors. Both TCRalpha and TCRbeta chains were reverse transcribed with V-gene-specific primers. TCR amplification involved roughly 21 PCR cycles with a constant-region primer and V-primer adapter. From the reads, TCRdb called clonotypes with MiXCR, one entry per CDR3 protein. The sample consists of tens of thousands of distinct CDR3 sequences, 18% of them appearing once. Time point specified: before trial treatment. The material was PBMCs, obtained before treatment. The receptors come from a male donor with prostate cancer.

The V gene is TRBV5-1, the J gene TRBJ1-1, with D perhaps matching TRBD1 (5 bases). Deletions cut 4 bases from V and 4 bases from J, with 14 bases between. CDR1 and CDR2 from the germline V gene are SGHRS and YFSETQ. There are 14 residues in the CDR3. CDR3 in amino acids: CASSTGWGFTEAFF. The CDR3 DNA follows: TGCGCCAGCAGCACCGGCTGGGGGTTCACTGAAGCTTTCTTT.

This clonotype was seen repeatedly, ten times or more. This sequence joins TRBV27 and TRBJ1-2; 7 bases are shared with TRBD1. The CDR3 has 13 residues. Germline CDR1 and CDR2: MNHEY and SMNVEV (reference sequence). Trimming at V came to 6 bases and at J to 12 bases, leaving 13 bases not matched to a gene. The CDR3, as DNA: TGTGCCAGCAGCCAAACGGGAACGACAGGGCACACCTTC. Its protein is CASSQTGTTGHTF.

This clonotype showed up just a few times. Because the CDR3's place on the DNA is in doubt, the DNA is left out and the CDR3 is given as listed by TCRdb. V is TRBV24-1 and J is TRBJ2-2; TRBD1 was called by the table and not checked on the DNA. CDR1 and CDR2 (germline): KGHDR, SFDVKD. The CDR3 sequence runs 15 residues, both termini included. CDR3 loop: CAPSGGARTGELFFF.

This clonotype was observed a handful of times. V is TRBV13 and J is TRBJ2-1; no definite D call. This CDR3 contains 13 residues. Germline values: CDR1 PRHDT, CDR2 FYEKMQ (reference sequence). V shed 5 bases and J shed 0 bases, with 5 bases lying between them. The CDR3 protein is CASSLRSYNEQFF. As DNA, the CDR3 is TGTGCCAGCAGCCTCCGCTCCTACAATGAGCAGTTCTTC.

This clonotype was counted between two and nine times. The V and J genes are TRBV5-1 and TRBJ2-5, with 7 nucleotides matching TRBD1. The CDR3 has 16 amino acids. J gave up 3 bases and V 5 bases, and 13 bases lay outside the gene matches. Germline-derived CDR1 and CDR2 are SGHRS and YFSETQ. CDR3 sequence: CASSPTAGTEKETQYF. CDR3 coding DNA: TGCGCCAGCAGTCCTACCGCCGGGACAGAAAAAGAGACCCAGTACTTC.

Regarding this clonotype: A far larger clone is a single base away, which makes a read error likely. This rearrangement joins TRBV7-3 to TRBJ2-1; unclear D gene. Germline V gene sequence: CDR1 SGHTA, CDR2 FQGTGA. CDR3 length equals 15 residues. V shed 4 bases and J shed 10 bases, with 20 bases lying between them. The DNA for the CDR3 is TGTGCCAGCAGCTCCTTAGAGTCTGGGCGCTACGAGCAGTTCTTC. It translates to CASSSLESGRYEQFF.

In its sample, this clonotype was seen many times. This chain joins TRBV30 and TRBJ2-2, with D unclear. Trimming took off 0 bases at V and 13 bases at J, with 15 bases between the two ends. The length of the CDR3 is 13 residues. Germline assignment: CDR1 GTSNPN and CDR2 SVGIG (reference sequence). CDR3 nucleotides: TGTGCCTGGAGTGTCATCGGCCCTCATGGGCTGTTTTTT. It specifies CAWSVIGPHGLFF. Looking up the rest from reference TRBV30 and TRBJ2-2 gives the full variable domain: SQTIHQWPATLVQPVGSPLSLECTVEGTSNPNLYWYRQAAGRGLQLLFYSVGIGQISSEVPQNLSASRPQDRQFILSSKKLLLSDSGFYLCAWSVIGPHGLFFGEGSRLTVL.

The table lists this clonotype with many counts. The rearrangement uses TRBV10-3 and TRBJ2-2; D uncertain. This CDR3 region has 15 residues. Deletions cut 10 bases from V and 2 bases from J, with 17 bases between. Germline assignment: CDR1 ENHRY and CDR2 SYGVKD. The CDR3 DNA reads TGTGCCACTGCGCTTACTGGGCCAAACACCGGGGAGCTGTTTTTT. It specifies CATALTGPNTGELFF.

The chain recombines TRBV7-8 with TRBJ2-3; no firm D call. CDR3 length: 14 residues. From germline, CDR1 is SGHVS and CDR2 FQNEAQ. Trimming removed 3 bases at V and 0 bases at J, with 7 bases between. CDR3 nucleotide sequence: TGTGCCAGCAGCTTGGGCAGGAGCACAGATACGCAGTATTTT. Translation: CASSLGRSTDTQYF. The full variable domain, in which reference TRBV7-8 and TRBJ2-3 provide the parts outside the CDR3, is GAGVSQSPRYKVAKRGQDVALRCDPISGHVSLFWYQQALGQGPEFLTYFQNEAQLDKSGLPSDRFFAERPEGSVSTLKIQRTQQEDSAVYLCASSLGRSTDTQYFGPGTRLTVL.

This clonotype came up many times. The V and J genes are TRBV20-1 and TRBJ2-4, with 11 bases fitting TRBD2. The CDR3 contains 17 residues. Germline CDR1 DFQATT, CDR2 SNEGSKA (reference sequence). V dropped 5 bases and J dropped 0; count of bases not matched to a gene: 9. The CDR3 bases are TGCAGTGCTCATGCGGCTAGCGGGGGGCTAGCCAAAAACATTCAGTACTTC. Protein: CSAHAASGGLAKNIQYF.